Listed below are T cell receptor beta chains from one sample, sequenced in a study of blood T cells in healthy people across ages. TCRdb recomputed calls from the 5' RACE reads with MiXCR, one row per CDR3 protein. The sample yields 650,000 to 950,000 distinct CDR3 sequences, under 45% seen once. The source material was blood. Receptors were obtained from a man in his 60s in good health. Each CDR3 is given with its conserved first and last residue. D genes are given only for firm matches. The listing skips clone size in some rows; elsewhere it reads once, few, many or a size class.

>TRBD1|.|TRBJ2-5|TRBV6-5
TGTGCCAGCAGTTGGGTCAGGGGGCGAGCTGAGACCCAGTACTTC
CASSWVRGRAETQYF
>TRBD1|.|TRBJ2-3|TRBV20-1
TGCAGTGCTAGTGACAGGGGACCCCTTAGCACAGATACGCAGTATTTT
CSASDRGPLSTDTQYF
>TRBD2|few|TRBJ2-5|TRBV29-1
TGCAGCGTCCAAACTGCCAGACTAGCTCAAGAGACCCAGTACTTC
CSVQTARLAQETQYF
>TRBD1|few|TRBJ2-1|TRBV9
TGTGCCAGCAGCGGTGGGGGACAGGGGATCAATGAGCAGTTCTTC
CASSGGGQGINEQFF
>TRBD1|.|TRBJ1-1|TRBV5-8
TGTGCCAGCAGTGGATTTGGACAGGGGAACACTGAAGCTTTCTTT
CASSGFGQGNTEAFF
>.|.|TRBJ1-2|TRBV6-2/TRBV6-3
TGTGCCAGCAGTTACACGACAGGAAAGACTAACTATGGCTACACCTTC
CASSYTTGKTNYGYTF
>.|once|TRBJ1-2|TRBV20-1
TGCAGTGCTACGGACGGATGGGTGAGTGGCTACACCTTC
CSATDGWVSGYTF
>.|few|TRBJ1-1|TRBV18
TGTGCCAGCTCACCAGCCCAGAACACTGAAGCTTTCTTT
CASSPAQNTEAFF
>TRBD2|.|TRBJ2-7|TRBV3-1
TGTGCCAGCAGCCAAAAGCGGGACTACGAGCAGTACTTC
CASSQKRDYEQYF
>TRBD2|.|TRBJ2-3|TRBV5-1
TGCGCCAGCAGCTTGGTTACTAGCGGACCCACAGATACGCTGTATTTT
CASSLVTSGPTDTLYF
>.|.|TRBJ2-7|TRBV25-1
TGTGCCAGCAGTGAATTACGGGACACCTACGAGCAGTATTTC
CASSELRDTYEQYF
>.|.|TRBJ1-1|TRBV18
TGTGCCAGCTCGCGAGTAATCCGGGACACCCCGAACACTGAAGCTTTCTTT
CASSRVIRDTPNTEAFF
>.|.|TRBJ1-6|TRBV4-3
TGCGCCAGCAGCCGCAAGCGAGGGGATTCACCCCCCCACTTT
CASSRKRGDSPPHF
>.|.|TRBJ2-3|TRBV5-1
TGCGCCAGCAGCCCTGCCCCCCCCACAGATACGCAGTATTTT
CASSPAPPTDTQYF
>.|.|TRBJ2-5|TRBV5-1
TGCGCCAGCACTACGGGTGGCCAAGAGACCCAGTACTTC
CASTTGGQETQYF
>.|.|TRBJ1-1|TRBV6-2/TRBV6-3
TGTGCCAGCAGTTATGGAGAGAACAGGCTGAACACTGAAGCTTTCTTT
CASSYGENRLNTEAFF
>TRBD2|.|TRBJ2-3|TRBV20-1
TGCAGTGCTAGAGGGTACGGACTAGCGGGGGGAGGAGATACGCAGTATTTT
CSARGYGLAGGGDTQYF
>.|.|TRBJ2-7|TRBV29-1
TGCAGCGTCATTTACTACGAGAGGATGACGGCAGGGAATGAGCAGTACTTC
CSVIYYERMTAGNEQYF
>.|once|TRBJ2-5|TRBV6-1
TGTGCCAGCAGTGAAGCGGGGATCTTCCAAGAGACCCAGTACTTC
CASSEAGIFQETQYF
>.|.|TRBJ1-2|TRBV6-1
TGTGCCAGCAGTGAACAGGGCCTCTATGGCTACACCTTC
CASSEQGLYGYTF
>TRBD2|few|TRBJ2-7|TRBV29-1
TGCAGCGTTGACGTAGCGGGGACCTACGAGCAGTACTTC
CSVDVAGTYEQYF
>TRBD2|few|TRBJ2-3|TRBV5-1
TGCGCCAGCAGCTCCTATGGACTAGCGGGGGGTCCCACAGATACGCAGTATTTT
CASSSYGLAGGPTDTQYF
>.|few|TRBJ1-6|TRBV20-1
TGCAGTGCTGGAAAATTCACTCGGGGTTCACCCCTCCACTTT
CSAGKFTRGSPLHF
>.|.|TRBJ2-5|TRBV5-8
TGTGCCAGCAGCTTGGCCCGGGGAGCTCAGACCCAGTACTTC
CASSLARGAQTQYF
>TRBD2|.|TRBJ2-7|TRBV20-1
TGCAGTGCTAGAGAAAAGCGGGGGGGCCTTTACAATGAGCAGTACTTC
CSAREKRGGLYNEQYF
>TRBD1|.|TRBJ2-7|TRBV29-1
TGCAGCGTTCGGGACAGGGAGATCTCCTACGAGCAGTACTTC
CSVRDREISYEQYF
>.|.|TRBJ1-4|TRBV7-9
TGTGCCAGCAGCTTCCCGAATGAAAAACTGTTTTTT
CASSFPNEKLFF
>.|.|TRBJ1-5|TRBV7-9
TGTGCCAGCAGCTTAGACGAGGCGCAGCCCCAGCATTTT
CASSLDEAQPQHF
>.|.|TRBJ1-1|TRBV28
TGTGCCAGCAGTGTAGGGGCGCACACTGAAGCTTTCTTT
CASSVGAHTEAFF
>.|.|TRBJ2-3|TRBV7-2
TGTGCCAGCAGCATCAGACCGAGCACAGATACGCAGTATTTT
CASSIRPSTDTQYF
>.|.|TRBJ2-1|TRBV5-1
TGCGCCAGCAGTTATGGGGGACGGCAAGAGCAGTTCTTC
CASSYGGRQEQFF
>.|.|TRBJ1-5|TRBV6-1
TGTGCCAGCAGTGAACTATCAGGGATTCGGCAGCTCCAGCATTTT
CASSELSGIRQLQHF
>.|few|TRBJ1-2|TRBV6-5
TGTGCCAGCAGTTACTCTTACTCGTCGTTTGCTAACTATGGCTACACCTTC
CASSYSYSSFANYGYTF
>TRBD2|.|TRBJ2-7|TRBV7-2
TGTGCCAGCAGCCCGGGACTAGCGATGAACGAGCAGTACTTC
CASSPGLAMNEQYF
>TRBD2|.|TRBJ2-5|TRBV29-1
TGCAGCGTGGGAAGGACTAGCGGGGGCCTGAGAGATGAGCAGTACTTC
CSVGRTSGGLRDEQYF
>.|.|TRBJ1-5|TRBV5-1
TGCGCCAGCAGCCAGGACGGTCAGAATCAGCCCCAGCATTTT
CASSQDGQNQPQHF
>TRBD1|.|TRBJ2-5|TRBV7-9
TGTGCCAGCAGCCCGCCCGGGACAGGGCCTCACGAGACCCAGTACTTC
CASSPPGTGPHETQYF
>.|.|TRBJ1-3|TRBV12-3/TRBV12-4
TGTGCCAGCAGTTTAGCGAGATTCGGGGGCCCTGGAAACACCATATATTTT
CASSLARFGGPGNTIYF
>.|.|TRBJ2-1|TRBV7-6
TGTGCCAGCAGCTTAGGGGAAAACGAAATCGACAATGAGCAGTTCTTC
CASSLGENEIDNEQFF
>.|.|TRBJ2-3|TRBV20-1
TGCAGTGCCCCGGCCGGGTCGGGCACAGATACGCAGTATTTT
CSAPAGSGTDTQYF
>.|.|TRBJ2-7|TRBV6-2/TRBV6-3
TGTGCCAGCAGTGACTCGACAGGAAGGGCCGAGCAGTACTTC
CASSDSTGRAEQYF
>.|.|TRBJ2-2|TRBV12-3/TRBV12-4
TGTGCCAGCGTGCCGGGGCCCGGGGAGCTGTTTTTT
CASVPGPGELFF
>.|once|TRBJ2-2|TRBV6-6
TGTGCCAGCACCAGATCCGCGAACACCGGGGAGCTGTTTTTT
CASTRSANTGELFF
>.|.|TRBJ2-7|TRBV12-5
TGTGCTAGTGGTTTGCTACGCGGGGCGAACTACGAGCAGTACTTC
CASGLLRGANYEQYF
>.|few|TRBJ2-7|TRBV6-5
TGTGCCAGCAGACCCGGACCGAACCCTACCTACGAGCAGTACTTC
CASRPGPNPTYEQYF
>.|.|TRBJ2-7|TRBV10-3
TGTGCCATCAGTGACTGGGTTGGCGAGCAGTACTTC
CAISDWVGEQYF
>.|medium-sized|TRBJ2-3|TRBV12-3/TRBV12-4
TGTGCCAGCAGTAGGGGGTTACAGCGCGAGGGAGATACGCAGTATTTT
CASSRGLQREGDTQYF
>TRBD1|few|TRBJ2-3|TRBV5-1
TGCGCCAGCAGCTTGGCGTTGGGACAGAAGACAGATACGCAGTATTTT
CASSLALGQKTDTQYF